This T cell receptor (beta chain) was sequenced for a study of glioma-infiltrating T cells. Study findings and constraints: Very few CDR3 sequences were shared between tissue and blood. Gliomas, especially low-grade, showed above-expected tissue-blood divergence; non-neoplastic patients showed below.

This clonotype appeared many times. No antigen is known for it. Germline lookup yields CDR1 SGHDN and CDR2 FVKESK. Trimming cost V 6 bases and J 7 bases; bases outside gene matches: 8. The CDR3 is 13 residues long. The iRepertoire nested amplicon-rescue multiplex PCR amplified TCR alpha and beta CDR3s from RNA. MiXCR, run by TCRdb on the multiplex PCR reads, gives a single entry per CDR3 protein. Altogether approximately 190,000 distinct CDR3 sequences are present, roughly a third being singletons, with the ten largest covering around 20%. The TCR was taken from a human donor with low-grade glioma or glioblastoma, undergoing nonglioma brain surgery, or in good health (not recorded which). The V call is TRBV14, the J call TRBJ1-2; 7 positions match TRBD1. The source material was glioma tissue, nonneoplastic brain tissue, or PBMCs (not recorded which). CDR3 DNA sequence: TGTGCCAGCAGGCCGACAGGGTCGGGTGGCTACACCTTC. It yields the protein CASRPTGSGGYTF.